This T cell receptor beta chain was recovered during a study of blood T cell repertoires in COVID-19. Clones were read by immunoSEQ multiplex PCR, and TCRdb kept only the in-frame ones, dropping some. The sample records some 150,000 clones, roughly 81% being singletons. CDR3 length equals 18 residues. Germline values: CDR1 MNHNY, CDR2 SVGAGI (reference sequence). After removal of 6 bases from V and 0 bases from J, the junction contained 14 bases not matched to a gene. The sample comprised peripheral blood. This receptor was obtained from a human donor with acute or convalescent COVID-19. The donor label of this sample is uncertain. The chain carries TRBV6-6 and TRBJ1-5, with 7 bases identical to TRBD1. The CDR3 sequence: CASRRNLPRGNSNQPQHF. The CDR3 coding sequence is TGTGCCAGCAGACGAAACCTCCCCAGGGGGAATAGCAATCAGCCCCAGCATTTT.